What follows are 20 T cell receptor beta chains derived from one specimen sequenced in a study of shared clonotypes between healthy human individuals. Assay used: immunoSEQ multiplex PCR; TCRdb lists only in-frame clones, some missing. The table shows more than 2,000,000 clones, with roughly nine tenths occurring only once. The material sequenced was naive CD4+ T cells sorted from blood. Sample subset: CD45RA+ positively selected. These receptors were obtained from a man between 18 and 29 years old in good health.

The V gene is TRBV28, the J gene TRBJ1-2; a possible D gene is TRBD1 (5 bases). Germline V gene lookup returns CDR1 MDHEN and CDR2 SYDVKM. Trimming pared 5 bases from V and 8 bases from J, leaving 15 bases between. This CDR3 is built from 13 residues. The CDR3 region is CASSRQGPYGYTF. CDR3 nucleotides: TGTGCCAGCAGTCGTCAGGGCCCCTACGGCTACACCTTC.

The chain uses TRBV6-1 and TRBJ2-6; 7 positions match TRBD1. The CDR3 loop spans 11 amino acids. V was pared by 4 bases and J by 19 bases, with 7 bases of the junction left unmatched. CDR1 and CDR2 from the germline V gene are MNHNS and SASEGT. The CDR3 DNA reads as TGTGCCAGCAGTGCAGACAGGGCCCCCACTTTC. Amino acid sequence: CASSADRAPTF.

The rearrangement links TRBV12-5 to TRBJ2-7, with 10 bases that match TRBD2. Germline V gene sequence: CDR1 LGHNT, CDR2 FRNRAP. This CDR3 region has 16 residues. The J segment lost 4 bases and the V segment lost 10 bases, leaving 16 bases of the junction unmatched. The CDR3 here is CATYHPTSGKEYEQYF. The DNA of the CDR3 is TGTGCTACCTATCACCCCACTAGCGGGAAAGAGTACGAGCAGTACTTC.

The V call is TRBV2, the J call TRBJ2-7; TRBD2 might be the D (5 bases). This CDR3 comprises 15 residues. V was cut by 2 bases and J by 2 bases, with 13 bases left in between. Germline assignment: CDR1 SNHLY and CDR2 FYNNEI. The CDR3 DNA is TGTGCCAGCAGTGAATCTTTTGACTACGCCTACGAGCAGTACTTC. Protein sequence: CASSESFDYAYEQYF.

V gene TRBV5-1 combines with J gene TRBJ2-1; possibly TRBD2 for D (5 bases). CDR1 is SGHRS, CDR2 YFSETQ, per germline. The CDR3 contains 15 residues. V was clipped by 1 base and J by 10 bases, with 18 bases between them. CDR3 sequence reads: CASSLLGDYPTEQFF. The CDR3 nucleotides are TGCGCCAGCAGCTTGTTGGGTGACTACCCCACCGAGCAGTTCTTC.

Of note for this clone: Other DNA sequences within the sample encode an identical CDR3. The chain uses TRBV5-1 and TRBJ1-2, with a weak D call TRBD1 (5 bases). Germline V gene lookup returns CDR1 SGHRS and CDR2 YFSETQ. Trimming took 1 base from V and 4 from J, leaving 8 bases between them. This CDR3 is built from 13 residues. CDR3 region: CASSLRGGYGYTF. The DNA for the CDR3 is TGCGCCAGCAGCTTGCGGGGGGGCTATGGCTACACCTTC.

The gene calls are TRBV7-9 and TRBJ1-1, with a possible D match to TRBD1 (5 bases). The CDR3 contains 15 residues. Trimming left V 2 bases short and J 4 bases short, with 14 bases between. Germline V gene data show CDR1 as SEHNR and CDR2 as FQNEAQ (reference sequence). In DNA, the CDR3 is TGTGCCAGCAGCTTACTCCAGGGAAGTAGCACTGAAGCTTTCTTT. It encodes CASSLLQGSSTEAFF.

The rearrangement links TRBV6-1 to TRBJ2-2; D is unresolved. The germline V and J ends were trimmed by 5 bases and 7 bases, with 11 bases remaining between them. Germline CDR1 is MNHNS and CDR2 is SASEGT. The CDR3 loop spans 13 amino acids. CDR3 region: CASSTTWGGELFF. In nucleotides, the CDR3 is TGTGCCAGCAGTACGACTTGGGGCGGGGAGCTGTTTTTT.

V and J are TRBV11-2 and TRBJ2-3, with a possible D match to TRBD1 (5 bases). Germline CDR1 reads SGHAT; CDR2 reads FQNNGV. With 3 bases removed from V and 3 bases from J, the gap between germline ends came to 10 bases. This CDR3 contains 14 residues. CDR3 sequence reads: CASSFQGWTDTQYF. The CDR3, as DNA: TGTGCCAGCAGCTTCCAGGGTTGGACAGATACGCAGTATTTT.

The V call is TRBV5-1, the J call TRBJ2-3; 11 positions match TRBD2. This CDR3 spans 16 amino acids. CDR1 is SGHRS, CDR2 YFSETQ, per germline. Losses at the gene ends were 5 bases for V and 5 bases for J; bases not matched to a gene: 10. CDR3: CASRVGSGGAVDTQYF. The CDR3 nucleotides read TGCGCCAGCAGAGTGGGTAGCGGGGGGGCCGTAGATACGCAGTATTTT.

The chain combines TRBV6-5 with TRBJ2-7; the D gene is possibly TRBD2 (7 bases). This CDR3 has 15 amino acids. Germline V gene lookup returns CDR1 MNHEY and CDR2 SVGAGI. Between the trimmed V and J ends, which lost 6 bases and 4 bases, there was a span of 19 bases. CDR3 sequence (DNA): TGTGCCAGCAGGAAGGGGGGGGCCGACGGGTACGAGCAGTACTTC. This codes for CASRKGGADGYEQYF.

This clone was recorded only once. The CDR3: CAWTRESSPLHF. CDR3 coding DNA: TGTGCCTGGACCAGGGAATCTTCACCCCTCCACTTT. This chain connects TRBV30 to TRBJ1-6; possibly TRBD1 for D (5 bases). V shed 4 bases and J shed 9 bases, with 10 bases lying between them. Germline V gives CDR1 GTSNPN, CDR2 SVGIG (reference sequence). The CDR3 sequence is 12 residues long.

Written as DNA, the CDR3 is TGCGCCAGCACAGGCGATCTCTACGAGCAGTACTTC. It specifies CASTGDLYEQYF. The rearrangement joins TRBV5-1 to TRBJ2-7; D remains unclear. The CDR3 has 12 residues. The V end lost 6 bases, the J end lost 3 bases, and 10 bases lay between the germline ends. Germline V gene lookup returns CDR1 SGHRS and CDR2 YFSETQ. Using reference TRBV5-1 and TRBJ2-7 for the parts outside the CDR3, the full variable domain is KAGVTQTPRYLIKTRGQQVTLSCSPISGHRSVSWYQQTPGQGLQFLFEYFSETQRNKGNFPGRFSGRQFSNSRSEMNVSTLELGDSALYLCASTGDLYEQYFGPGTRLTVT.

The V and J genes are TRBV19 and TRBJ2-1; 9 bases fit TRBD1. Germline V gene data show CDR1 as LNHDA and CDR2 as SQIVND (reference sequence). This CDR3 is built from 21 residues. The junction had 21 bases not matched to a gene; V was cut back by 6 bases and J by 0 bases. The CDR3 nucleotides are TGTGCCAGTAGCCTAACTCTCGGACAGGGGAAGGGTGCTAGCTCCTACAATGAGCAGTTCTTC. This encodes CASSLTLGQGKGASSYNEQFF.

This clone was counted a single time. The gene calls are TRBV27 and TRBJ1-6; 9 bases are shared with TRBD1. This CDR3 contains 14 residues. The V gene end was trimmed by 4 bases and the J gene end by 9 bases; junction bases not matched to a gene: 4. The germline V gene encodes CDR1 MNHEY and CDR2 SMNVEV (reference sequence). CDR3 DNA: TGTGCCAGCAGTTGGACAGGGGAAGGTTCACCCCTCCACTTT. It translates to CASSWTGEGSPLHF.

This clone was seen just once. The chain is built from TRBV27 and TRBJ1-1; D remains unclear. The CDR3 extends over 13 amino acids. The germline V gene has CDR1 MNHEY and CDR2 SMNVEV (reference sequence). Trimming stripped 5 bases from V and 6 bases from J, with 13 bases between. CDR3 bases: TGTGCCAGCAGTCCCTCACGCGCGGCTGAAGCTTTCTTT. This codes for CASSPSRAAEAFF.

V usage is TRBV27 and J usage is TRBJ1-2; no clear D. The CDR3 is 12 amino acids. CDR1 MNHEY and CDR2 SMNVEV come from the germline V gene (reference sequence). Trimming pared 11 bases from V and 0 bases from J, leaving 10 bases between. For the CDR3, the DNA is TGTGCCGGTCCGAGAGCTAACTATGGCTACACCTTC. Its translation is CAGPRANYGYTF.

The chain recombines TRBV6-6 with TRBJ2-3; 9 bases align to TRBD2. The V and J ends lost 4 bases and 1 base, in that order; junction bases with no gene match: 3. Germline V lookup: CDR1 MNHNY, CDR2 SVGAGI (reference sequence). The CDR3 is made up of 15 amino acids. In nucleotides, the CDR3 is TGTGCCAGCAGTTGGTCTAGCGGGGGCACAGATACGCAGTATTTT. This translates into CASSWSSGGTDTQYF.

The chain recombines TRBV4-1 with TRBJ2-5; the match to TRBD2 covers 12 bases. The end of the DNA fits TRBJ2-7 better, so the J call may be wrong. Germline CDR1 and CDR2: MGHRA and YSYEKL. The CDR3 spans 13 residues. The CDR3 DNA reads TGCGCCAGTTCGACTAGCGGGAGAAACGAGCAGTACTTC. Its protein is CASSTSGRNEQYF.

The chain recombines TRBV7-2 with TRBJ2-3; D uncertain. V lost 7 bases and J lost 8, with 10 bases in between. Per the germline V gene, CDR1 is SGHTA and CDR2 is FQGNSA. The CDR3 is 11 residues long. CDR3 in amino acids: CASMGRGTQYF. In nucleotides, the CDR3 is TGTGCCAGCATGGGAAGAGGTACGCAGTATTTT.